These T cell receptor beta chains were read from a single sample in a study of blood T cell repertoires in COVID-19. Generated by immunoSEQ multiplex PCR, the TCRdb table keeps only in-frame clones and is missing some. The sample has more than 200,000 clones, 81% seen once; the top ten hold roughly 7.9%. The sequenced sample consisted of peripheral blood. Receptors were obtained from a woman of 80 years or more with acute or convalescent COVID-19. CDR3s include the opening cysteine and the closing phenylalanine or tryptophan. The D gene is left open where the match is weak. Only part of the rows carry a size: once, few, many, or a class if the clone is expanded.

D gene	J gene	clone size	CDR3 length	V gene	CDR3 DNA	CDR3 protein
.	TRBJ2-7	few	14	TRBV5-4	TGTGCCAGCAGTTCACAGGGACGTCCCTACGAGCAGTACTTC	CASSSQGRPYEQYF
TRBD1	TRBJ1-1	.	13	TRBV18	TGTGCCAGCTCACGGGACAGGGGTGGTGAAGCTTTCTTT	CASSRDRGGEAFF
.	TRBJ1-1	few	11	TRBV6-2/TRBV6-3	TGTGCCAGCAGTTCGGGAACTGAAGCTTTCTTT	CASSSGTEAFF
.	TRBJ1-4	.	17	TRBV13	TGTGCCAGCAGCTTCCAGAACGTGGGGCCAGCTAATGAAAAACTGTTTTTT	CASSFQNVGPANEKLFF
TRBD2	TRBJ2-2	.	15	TRBV5-1	TGCGCCAGCAGCAGAGCGGGAGGTATGACCGGGGAGCTGTTTTTT	CASSRAGGMTGELFF
.	TRBJ2-1	.	13	TRBV27	TGTGCCAGCAGGGATACTAGCCGGAGTGAGCAGTTCTTC	CASRDTSRSEQFF
TRBD1	TRBJ2-2	.	16	TRBV3-1/TRBV3-2	TGTGCCAGCAGTTACCGGACAGGGAGGCGCACCGGGGAGCTGTTTTTT	CASSYRTGRRTGELFF
.	TRBJ1-2	.	12	TRBV3-1/TRBV3-2	TGTGCCAGCAGCCAAGTCCCGGGAACGGGGACCTTC	CASSQVPGTGTF
TRBD1	TRBJ1-6	.	16	TRBV27	TGTGCCAGCAGTAAACAGGGGGCCTCCTATAATTCACCCCTCCACTTT	CASSKQGASYNSPLHF
TRBD1	TRBJ1-2	few	14	TRBV5-1	TGCGCCAGCAGCAGGGGACAGGGGACCTATGGCTACACCTTC	CASSRGQGTYGYTF
.	TRBJ2-1	.	17	TRBV7-8	TGTGCCAGCAGCCCACCTGGTTGGGGGCTAAGCTACAATGAGCAGTTCTTC	CASSPPGWGLSYNEQFF
.	TRBJ1-5	.	14	TRBV19	TGTGCCAGTAGTAGGCGAAGCGTTAATCAGCCCCAGCATTTT	CASSRRSVNQPQHF
TRBD1	TRBJ1-2	.	15	TRBV7-9	TGTGCCAGCGTAATAGGGGGCTCGGCTAACTATGGCTACACCTTC	CASVIGGSANYGYTF
TRBD2	TRBJ2-3	.	18	TRBV5-5	TGTGCCAGCAGCTTGCAGGCTAGCGGGAGCCCAAAGGCAGATACGCAGTATTTT	CASSLQASGSPKADTQYF
.	TRBJ2-5	.	15	TRBV28	TGTGCCAGCAGTTTGCCCCTAGCGAGCCAAGAGACCCAGTACTTC	CASSLPLASQETQYF
.	TRBJ2-4	.	14	TRBV6-1	TGTGCCAGCAGCAGTGGGACGGGGGGCAACATTCAGTACTTC	CASSSGTGGNIQYF
.	TRBJ2-5	.	13	TRBV18	TGTGCCAGCTCACGACAGAGCCAAGAGACCCAGTACTTC	CASSRQSQETQYF
TRBD1	TRBJ2-7	.	14	TRBV6-5	TGTGCCAGCAGCCCAGGGGGAGTCACCTACGAGCAGTACTTC	CASSPGGVTYEQYF
.	TRBJ1-1	.	17	TRBV4-1	TGCGCCAGCAGCCACAGGGGACACTTGCTCATGAACACTGAAGCTTTCTTT	CASSHRGHLLMNTEAFF
TRBD2	TRBJ2-5	.	14	TRBV3-1/TRBV3-2	TGTGCCAGCAGCCAAGGGGCTAGCGGGAAGACCCAGTACTTC	CASSQGASGKTQYF
TRBD2	TRBJ2-7	.	16	TRBV6-1	TGTGCCAGCAGTGAAGCGCTAGCGGGAGGATCCTACGAGCAGTACTTC	CASSEALAGGSYEQYF
.	TRBJ2-3	.	15	TRBV6-4	TGTGCCACCGGGGTAGGCCCTTCAAACACAGATACGCAGTATTTT	CATGVGPSNTDTQYF